The 27 T cell receptor beta chains given below trace back to one sample, sequenced in a study of blood T cell repertoires in COVID-19. Sequencing used immunoSEQ multiplex PCR; TCRdb keeps in-frame clones, though not all of them. The data hold roughly 35,000 clones, with just under 80% observed a single time. Sequenced: peripheral blood. The receptors were gathered from an elderly man with acute or convalescent COVID-19.

The rearrangement links TRBV29-1 to TRBJ2-7; no clear D. Trimming took 1 base from V and 5 from J, leaving 6 bases between them. Germline V gene data show CDR1 as SQVTM and CDR2 as ANQGSEA. The CDR3 loop spans 11 amino acids. The CDR3 sequence is CSVEARNEQYF. DNA for the CDR3: TGCAGCGTTGAAGCCAGGAACGAGCAGTACTTC.

CDR3 amino acids: CASSFDSSLNPYEQYF. The DNA of the CDR3 is TGTGCCAGCAGCTTCGACAGTTCCCTTAATCCATACGAGCAGTACTTC. This chain links TRBV7-2 with TRBJ2-7; possibly TRBD1 for D (5 bases). V lost 3 bases to trimming and J lost 4 bases, with 19 bases between them. The CDR3 covers 16 residues. Germline V gene data show CDR1 as SGHTA and CDR2 as FQGNSA.

The V and J genes are TRBV6-5 and TRBJ2-2; unclear D gene. Trimming removed 0 bases at V and 2 bases at J, with 7 bases between. Germline lookup yields CDR1 MNHEY and CDR2 SVGAGI. This CDR3 contains 15 residues. The CDR3 here is CASSYSRINTGELFF. CDR3 nucleotide sequence: TGTGCCAGCAGTTACTCCAGAATCAACACCGGGGAGCTGTTTTTT.

This clone was seen once. The rearrangement links TRBV9 to TRBJ2-7; TRBD2 is a possible D gene (6 bases). The CDR3 spans 16 residues. Looked up from germline, CDR1 is SGDLS and CDR2 is YYNGEE. Trimming took 4 bases from V and 6 from J, leaving 23 bases between them. The CDR3 here is CASSPQPTGDSGEQYF. As DNA, the CDR3 is TGTGCCAGCAGCCCCCAGCCTACGGGGGACTCAGGCGAGCAGTACTTC.

This chain connects TRBV11-2 to TRBJ1-2, with a tentative D call TRBD1 (5 bases). Germline V lookup: CDR1 SGHAT, CDR2 FQNNGV. This CDR3 spans 15 amino acids. Trimming took off 0 bases at V and 4 bases at J, with 12 bases between the two ends. CDR3 sequence: CASSLDGGSGYGYTF. CDR3 nucleotide sequence: TGTGCCAGCAGCTTAGACGGGGGATCGGGCTATGGCTACACCTTC.

The V and J genes are TRBV5-1 and TRBJ2-7; 9 nucleotides agree with TRBD1. Trimming removed 2 bases from V and 5 bases from J; junction bases left unmatched: 11. Per the germline V gene, CDR1 is SGHRS and CDR2 is YFSETQ. The CDR3 extends over 16 amino acids. Here the CDR3 reads CASSLTNTGQGHEQYF. Written as DNA, the CDR3 is TGCGCCAGCAGCTTAACCAATACGGGACAGGGACACGAGCAGTACTTC.

The V call is TRBV24-1, the J call TRBJ2-2; D is unclear. CDR3 length: 14 amino acids. V was clipped by 5 bases and J by 0 bases, with 6 bases between them. Germline CDR1 and CDR2: KGHDR and SFDVKD. CDR3 region: CATSADTNTGELFF. The CDR3 nucleotides read TGTGCCACCAGTGCAGATACGAACACCGGGGAGCTGTTTTTT.

The chain is built from TRBV5-1 and TRBJ2-3; 7 bases align to TRBD1. The length of the CDR3 is 14 residues. CDR1 is SGHRS, CDR2 YFSETQ, per germline. V dropped 4 bases and J dropped 8; count of bases not matched to a gene: 10. CDR3 bases: TGCGCCAGCAGCCCCCCGGGGACAGTCGGTACGCAGTATTTT. Protein product: CASSPPGTVGTQYF.

The chain carries TRBV12-3 or TRBV12-4 and TRBJ2-7; D possibly corresponds to TRBD1 (6 bases). This CDR3 comprises 13 residues. V was shortened by 3 bases and J by 7 bases, with 13 bases between the two germline ends. The CDR3 nucleotides are TGTGCCAGCAGTTTTGAACAGGGTAGTGAGCAGTACTTC. Amino acid sequence: CASSFEQGSEQYF.

The chain joins TRBV7-2 to TRBJ2-1; D is possibly TRBD1 (6 bases). The CDR3 covers 15 residues. Germline CDR1 is SGHTA and CDR2 is FQGNSA. V shed 0 bases and J shed 0 bases, with 6 bases lying between them. CDR3 in amino acids: CASSLARGSYNEQFF. The CDR3 region has the DNA TGTGCCAGCAGCTTAGCCAGGGGCTCCTACAATGAGCAGTTCTTC.

The chain combines TRBV30 with TRBJ2-7, with a possible D match to TRBD1 (5 bases). The germline V gene encodes CDR1 GTSNPN and CDR2 SVGIG (reference sequence). CDR3 length: 15 amino acids. The V end was cut by 0 bases, the J end by 4 bases, with 16 bases between. The CDR3 spells CAWSVQGVQVYEQYF. CDR3 nucleotides: TGTGCCTGGAGTGTACAAGGGGTACAGGTATACGAGCAGTACTTC.

V usage is TRBV6-1 and J usage is TRBJ2-3; D is unresolved. CDR1 is MNHNS, CDR2 SASEGT, per germline. V was pared by 0 bases and J by 0 bases, with 4 bases between. The CDR3 spans 14 residues. CDR3 residues: CASSEATSTDTQYF. The CDR3 nucleotides are TGTGCCAGCAGTGAAGCGACTAGCACAGATACGCAGTATTTT.

This clone was counted between two and nine times. The chain links TRBV18 to TRBJ1-2; TRBD1 aligns across 8 bases. This CDR3 comprises 15 residues. J lost 4 bases, V lost 2 bases, and 6 bases had no gene match. CDR1 and CDR2 from the germline V gene are KGHSH and LQKENI. The CDR3 spells CASSPGPGGLYGYTF. DNA of the CDR3: TGTGCCAGCTCACCAGGTCCAGGGGGCCTCTATGGCTACACCTTC. The complete variable domain, with remaining parts taken from reference TRBV18 and TRBJ1-2, reads NAGVMQNPRHLVRRRGQEARLRCSPMKGHSHVYWYRQLPEEGLKFMVYLQKENIIDESGMPKERFSAEFPKEGPSILRIQQVVRGDSAAYFCASSPGPGGLYGYTFGSGTRLTVV.

This clone was found a few times. The chain couples TRBV5-1 to TRBJ1-2; TRBD1 aligns across 12 bases. The CDR3 covers 15 residues. Germline values: CDR1 SGHRS, CDR2 YFSETQ. Trimming at V came to 4 bases and at J to 3 bases, leaving 4 bases not matched to a gene. CDR3 nucleotides: TGCGCCAGCAGCCCCGGGACAGGGGGCGACTATGGCTACACCTTC. Protein: CASSPGTGGDYGYTF.

V usage is TRBV9 and J usage is TRBJ1-1, with 10 bases identical to TRBD1. Germline V gives CDR1 SGDLS, CDR2 YYNGEE. Trimming cost V 4 bases and J 6 bases; bases outside gene matches: 3. This CDR3 is built from 13 residues. CDR3: CASSPTGGAEAFF. CDR3 bases: TGTGCCAGCAGCCCGACAGGGGGCGCTGAAGCTTTCTTT.

The sample holds one count of this clone. V is TRBV2 and J is TRBJ1-5; TRBD1 might be the D (6 bases). This CDR3 region has 16 residues. In germline, CDR1 is SNHLY, CDR2 FYNNEI. Trimming took 6 bases from V and 1 from J, leaving 16 bases between them. The CDR3 nucleotides read TGTGCCAGCAGCCCCCGGACAGTAACCAGCAATCAGCCCCAGCATTTT. Translated, it gives CASSPRTVTSNQPQHF.

The table lists this clone with a count of one. The V call is TRBV27, the J call TRBJ2-7; TRBD1 might be the D (6 bases). Germline values: CDR1 MNHEY, CDR2 SMNVEV (reference sequence). The CDR3 is 13 residues long. V gave up 5 bases and J gave up 3 bases, with 11 bases separating them. The CDR3 DNA reads TGTGCCAGCAGTCCGAGGACAGTCTACGAGCAGTACTTC. Protein product: CASSPRTVYEQYF.

This clone has just a few counts. This chain connects TRBV19 to TRBJ2-2; 7 positions match TRBD1. V dropped 5 bases and J dropped 3; count of bases not matched to a gene: 6. CDR1 is LNHDA, CDR2 SQIVND, per germline (reference sequence). CDR3 length equals 15 residues. The CDR3: CASSGQGVYTGELFF. The CDR3 nucleotides are TGTGCCAGTAGTGGCCAGGGGGTTTACACCGGGGAGCTGTTTTTT.

The chain couples TRBV5-1 to TRBJ2-2; D call uncertain. This CDR3 is built from 15 residues. The germline V gene encodes CDR1 SGHRS and CDR2 YFSETQ. Deletions cut 0 bases from V and 7 bases from J, with 13 bases between. The CDR3 DNA sequence: TGCGCCAGCAGCTTGGTGGTGCGGTCGGTCGGGGAGCTGTTTTTT. Encoded protein: CASSLVVRSVGELFF.

The chain uses TRBV6-5 and TRBJ1-1; possible D gene TRBD1, 5 bases. The ends were cut back, 5 bases at V and 1 base at J, with 14 bases in the middle. CDR3 length equals 15 residues. The germline CDR1 and CDR2 sequences are MNHEY and SVGAGI. CDR3 sequence reads: CASSTRGRGNTEAFF. CDR3 nucleotide sequence: TGTGCCAGCAGTACCCGAGGGAGGGGGAACACTGAAGCTTTCTTT.

The sample holds a few counts of this clone. This rearrangement joins TRBV24-1 to TRBJ2-2; 9 bases align to TRBD1. From germline, CDR1 is KGHDR and CDR2 SFDVKD. V lost 9 bases to trimming and J lost 3 bases; unmatched junction nucleotides: 10. The length of the CDR3 is 16 residues. CDR3 bases: TGTGCCACCTTCCAGGCCGGGACAGGGTACACCGGGGAGCTGTTTTTT. Translated: CATFQAGTGYTGELFF.

The chain links TRBV10-1 to TRBJ2-2; 7 bases are a match to TRBD1. V trimming: 6 bases; J trimming: 4 bases; junction bases outside the gene matches: 2. This CDR3 has 13 amino acids. The V gene's germline CDR1 is WNHNN and CDR2 SYGVQD (reference sequence). CDR3 nucleotide sequence: TGCGCCAGCAGACAGGGGTTCACCGGGGAGCTGTTTTTT. Translation gives CASRQGFTGELFF.

V gene TRBV4-1 combines with J gene TRBJ1-2; a possible D gene is TRBD1 (6 bases). Germline assignment: CDR1 MGHRA and CDR2 YSYEKL. There are 13 residues in the CDR3. V was shortened by 4 bases and J by 4 bases, with 10 bases between the two germline ends. The CDR3 sequence is CASSLQGSYGYTF. The CDR3 coding sequence is TGCGCCAGCAGCCTCCAGGGGTCCTATGGCTACACCTTC.

The chain links TRBV12-3 or TRBV12-4 to TRBJ2-1; 12 bases are a match to TRBD2. V shed 6 bases, J shed 15 bases, and the junction held 9 bases outside the gene matches. There are 13 residues in the CDR3. CDR3 loop: CASSPLAGGLRFF. As DNA, the CDR3 is TGTGCCAGCAGCCCCCTAGCGGGGGGGCTTCGGTTCTTC.

V is TRBV7-3 and J is TRBJ1-5, with D hard to call. CDR3 size: 14 residues. V was cut by 4 bases and J by 2 bases, with 9 bases left in between. The germline V gene has CDR1 SGHTA and CDR2 FQGTGA. In DNA, the CDR3 is TGTGCCAGCAGCTCTGAGGTATGCAATCAGCCCCAGCATTTT. Translated: CASSSEVCNQPQHF. The full variable domain, in which reference TRBV7-3 and TRBJ1-5 provide the parts outside the CDR3, is GAGVSQTPSNKVTEKGKYVELRCDPISGHTALYWYRQSLGQGPEFLIYFQGTGAADDSGLPNDRFFAVRPEGSVSTLKIQRTERGDSAVYLCASSSEVCNQPQHFGDGTRLSIL.

The CDR3 coding sequence is TGCGCCAGCAGCTTGGCCGGGGGAAACACCATATATTTT. Its translation is CASSLAGGNTIYF. The V and J genes are TRBV5-1 and TRBJ1-3; D gene ambiguous. Germline CDR1 and CDR2: SGHRS and YFSETQ. The CDR3 totals 13 residues. Trimming pared 0 bases from V and 4 bases from J, leaving 5 bases between.

The V call is TRBV4-2, the J call TRBJ2-3; TRBD2 matches at 11 bases. The CDR3 has 15 amino acids. V gave up 4 bases and J gave up 0 bases; unmatched junction bases: 0. Germline CDR1 LGHNA, CDR2 YNFKEQ. The CDR3 sequence: CASSPSGGSTDTQYF. In DNA form, the CDR3 reads TGTGCCAGCAGCCCTAGCGGGGGGAGCACAGATACGCAGTATTTT.